This T cell receptor (beta chain) was identified during a study of T cell responses to AZD1222 COVID-19 vaccine. This clone was counted a few times. Antigen specificity is unknown. The CDR3 totals 16 residues. CDR1 and CDR2 from the germline V gene are SGHTA and FQGNSA. V was pared by 0 bases and J by 6 bases, with 11 bases of the junction left unmatched. TCRdb keeps only in-frame clones here, not all; method: immunoSEQ multiplex PCR. The sample contains about 140,000 clones, about 82% of which appear only once. Notes on the study in general: Spike-specific TCRs gained breadth and depth after people received two AZD1222 doses. The donors showed a predominance of white British ancestry and of females, with possible underestimation of clonal diversity. There were vaccine-associated CD4 TCRs across spike, dominant at 160-218 and 743-854. Repertoires were obtained only post-peak T cell response.

This sequence originates from an adult who received the AZD1222 COVID-19 vaccine. The chain links TRBV7-2 to TRBJ2-7; TRBD1 matches at 7 bases. The sequenced sample was peripheral blood, obtained 28 days after the second AZD1222 dose. The CDR3 region is CASSLASLGAGGEQYF. The CDR3, as DNA: TGTGCCAGCAGCTTAGCGTCATTGGGGGCAGGGGGCGAGCAGTACTTC.